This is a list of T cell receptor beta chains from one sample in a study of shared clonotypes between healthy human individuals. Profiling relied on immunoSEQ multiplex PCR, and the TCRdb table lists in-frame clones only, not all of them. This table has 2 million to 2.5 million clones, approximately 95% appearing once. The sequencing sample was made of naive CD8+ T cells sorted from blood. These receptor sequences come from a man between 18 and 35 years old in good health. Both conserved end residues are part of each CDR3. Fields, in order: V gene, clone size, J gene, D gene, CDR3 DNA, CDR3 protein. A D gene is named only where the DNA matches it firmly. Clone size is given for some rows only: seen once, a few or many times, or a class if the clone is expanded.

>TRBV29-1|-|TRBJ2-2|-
TGCAGCGTGCTAGGACAGGGAGGGGCCGGGGAGCTGTTTTTT
CSVLGQGGAGELFF
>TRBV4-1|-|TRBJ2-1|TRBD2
TGCGCCAGCAGCCAAGCTCTAGCGGGGGGTGAGCAGTTCTTC
CASSQALAGGEQFF
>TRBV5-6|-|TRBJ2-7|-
TGTGCCAGCAGCTTGGGAAGCAACTCCTACGAGCAGTACTTC
CASSLGSNSYEQYF
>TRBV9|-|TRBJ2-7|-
TGTGCCAGCAGCGCGGGACTCACCTACGAGCAGTACTTC
CASSAGLTYEQYF
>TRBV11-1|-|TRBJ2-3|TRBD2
TGTGCCAGCAGCTTAAATTTTCGGACTAGCGGGGAGAGCACAGATACGCAGTATTTT
CASSLNFRTSGESTDTQYF
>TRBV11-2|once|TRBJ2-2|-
TGTGCCAGCAGCTCCTCTAACGGCGGGGAGCTGTTTTTT
CASSSSNGGELFF
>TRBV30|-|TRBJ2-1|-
TGTGCCTGGATGCGCGACGCTGGACACTACAATGAGCAGTTCTTC
CAWMRDAGHYNEQFF
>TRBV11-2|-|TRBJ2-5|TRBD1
TGTGCCAGCAGCTTTTTAGGGCCGGGACAGGGGGCCCTCTTAGAGACCCAGTACTTC
CASSFLGPGQGALLETQYF
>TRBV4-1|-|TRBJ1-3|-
TGCGCCAGCAGCCAAGTCAGGAGCTCTGGAAACACCATATATTTT
CASSQVRSSGNTIYF
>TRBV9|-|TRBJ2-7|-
TGTGCCAGCAGCGTAGGATCGGGAGAAGAGCAGTACTTC
CASSVGSGEEQYF